The 6 T cell receptor beta chains presented below share a single source sample, sequenced in a study of blood T cells in healthy people across ages. Alongside a J-beta primer mix, a sample-barcoded 5' primer served in a second PCR lasting about 7 to 12 cycles. TCRdb reanalysed the 5' RACE reads using MiXCR and keeps one entry per CDR3 protein. This sample has about 640,000 distinct CDR3 sequences, with roughly three fifths found just once. The sequenced material came from blood. The receptors here all came from a man in his sixties in good health.

A remark on this clonotype: Mismatch with germline at one junction end may stem from a read error. The chain carries TRBV5-1 and TRBJ2-5; possibly TRBD1 for D (5 bases). CDR1 and CDR2 (germline): SGHRS, YFSETQ. This CDR3 region has 15 residues. The CDR3 nucleotides read TGCGCCAGCTCTGTGGACACCCCAACCCAAGAGACCCTGTACTTC. Protein sequence: CASSVDTPTQETLYF.

The chain has TRBV20-1 and TRBJ2-5, with TRBD2 identical over 8 bases. The end of the DNA fits TRBJ2-7 better, so the J call may be wrong. CDR1 DFQATT and CDR2 SNEGSKA come from the germline V gene (reference sequence). CDR3 size: 15 residues. The chain's CDR3 is CSARPGTRNNYEQYF. CDR3 nucleotides: TGCAGTGCTAGACCCGGGACTAGAAATAACTACGAGCAGTACTTC.

There are a few counts of this clonotype. This chain joins TRBV9 and TRBJ2-5, with D unclear. Germline V CDR1 and CDR2: SGDLS, YYNGEE. Trimming removed 0 bases from V and 5 bases from J, with 11 bases in between. CDR3 size: 14 residues. CDR3 in amino acids: CASSVAGDGETQYF. CDR3 nucleotides: TGTGCCAGCAGCGTAGCCGGAGACGGGGAGACCCAGTACTTC.

The V gene is TRBV5-6, the J gene TRBJ2-3; weak D call: TRBD1 (5 bases). The CDR3 has 14 amino acids. CDR1 SGHDT and CDR2 YYEEEE come from the germline V gene. V was trimmed by 1 base and J by 5 bases, leaving 11 bases between them. The CDR3 DNA reads as TGTGCCAGCAGCTTGAGGGCAGGGCGAGATACGCAGTATTTT. Translated: CASSLRAGRDTQYF.

The chain combines TRBV29-1 with TRBJ1-2, with TRBD1 identical over 8 bases. Germline CDR1 SQVTM, CDR2 ANQGSEA. The CDR3 runs 13 residues. Trimming cost V 4 bases and J 4 bases; bases outside gene matches: 5. CDR3 sequence: CSVAQGARYGYTF. Here the CDR3 DNA reads TGCAGCGTTGCGCAGGGGGCGCGCTATGGCTACACCTTC. The entire variable domain, with the rest obtained from reference TRBV29-1 and TRBJ1-2, is as follows: SAVISQKPSRDICQRGTSLTIQCQVDSQVTMMFWYRQQPGQSLTLIATANQGSEATYESGFVIDKFPISRPNLTFSTLTVSNMSPEDSSIYLCSVAQGARYGYTFGSGTRLTVV.

This clonotype was detected a few times. The rearrangement links TRBV4-2 to TRBJ1-2; D possibly corresponds to TRBD1 (6 bases). The ends were cut back, 4 bases at V and 7 bases at J, with 19 bases in the middle. Germline lookup yields CDR1 LGHNA and CDR2 YNFKEQ. CDR3 length equals 15 residues. The CDR3 is CASSRQRGGIVGYTF. CDR3 bases: TGTGCCAGCAGCCGCCAGAGGGGGGGGATTGTTGGCTACACCTTC.